Each of the 15 T cell receptor beta chains below was sequenced from the same sample in a study of beta chain features in type 1 diabetes. Every bit of the isolated RNA underwent reverse transcription, so sequencing read expressed TCRB transcripts. Libraries were prepared by immunoSEQ multiplex PCR; TCRdb keeps only in-frame clonotypes and omits some of them. The table includes some 220,000 clones, roughly a tenth detected once. Input material: central memory CD4+ T cells from blood. All receptors derive from a man between 18 and 35 years old in good health.

This clone has only a few counts. The chain couples TRBV7-2 to TRBJ2-4; 7 nucleotides agree with TRBD1. Germline CDR1 SGHTA, CDR2 FQGNSA. The CDR3 has 15 amino acids. V gave up 5 bases and J gave up 3 bases; unmatched junction bases: 7. In DNA, the CDR3 is TGTGCCAGCAGCGCTGACAGGGCCCGCAAAAACATTCAGTACTTC. It translates to CASSADRARKNIQYF.

The chain combines TRBV4-2 with TRBJ2-1; TRBD2 is a possible D gene (6 bases). Germline values: CDR1 LGHNA, CDR2 YNFKEQ. Trimming shortened V by 3 bases and J by 5 bases, and 14 bases separated the two germline ends. This CDR3 is built from 15 residues. CDR3: CASSQQYRGNNEQFF. CDR3 nucleotide sequence: TGTGCCAGCAGCCAGCAATACCGGGGGAACAATGAGCAGTTCTTC.

This clone appeared many times. This chain links TRBV15 with TRBJ1-4; tentative D call: TRBD1 (5 bases). Between the trimmed V and J ends, which lost 0 bases and 6 bases, there was a span of 8 bases. CDR3 length: 14 residues. The germline gives CDR1 LNHNV, CDR2 YYDKDF (reference sequence). The CDR3 sequence is CATSRESGHEKLFF. CDR3 bases: TGTGCCACCAGCAGAGAGTCGGGACATGAAAAACTGTTTTTT. The complete variable domain, with remaining parts taken from reference TRBV15 and TRBJ1-4, reads DAMVIQNPRYQVTQFGKPVTLSCSQTLNHNVMYWYQQKSSQAPKLLFHYYDKDFNNEADTPDNFQSRRPNTSFCFLDIRSPGLGDTAMYLCATSRESGHEKLFFGSGTQLSVL.

V usage is TRBV5-8 and J usage is TRBJ1-1; possibly TRBD1 for D (5 bases). The CDR3 totals 12 residues. Trimming shortened V by 9 bases and J by 4 bases, and 13 bases separated the two germline ends. From germline, CDR1 is SGHTS and CDR2 YDEGEE. CDR3 loop: CATDFQGTEAFF. For the CDR3, the DNA is TGTGCCACCGACTTCCAGGGCACTGAAGCTTTCTTT. The variable domain in full, completed from reference TRBV5-8 and TRBJ1-1, reads EAGVTQSPTHLIKTRGQQATLRCSPISGHTSVYWYQQALGLGLQFLLWYDEGEERNRGNFPPRFSGRQFPNYSSELNVNALELEDSALYLCATDFQGTEAFFGQGTRLTVV.

About this clone itself: Other DNA sequences in the sample encode the same CDR3. The J gene is TRBJ2-5, the V gene TRBV30, with TRBD1 identical over 7 bases. The DNA end is more similar to TRBJ2-7, so the J call may be wrong. In germline, CDR1 is GTSNPN, CDR2 SVGIG (reference sequence). This CDR3 is built from 12 residues. The CDR3 DNA is TGTGCCTGGAGCCGACAGGGTTACGAGCAGTACTTC. Encoded protein: CAWSRQGYEQYF.

In this sample, this clone turned up a few times. The chain joins TRBV28 to TRBJ2-5; 8 nucleotides align to TRBD2. The V segment lost 6 bases and the J segment 5 bases; nucleotides outside the gene matches: 14. Germline CDR1 is MDHEN and CDR2 is SYDVKM. The CDR3 extends over 16 amino acids. The CDR3 region has the DNA TGTGCCAGCAGACCTTCGGGTAGCGGGATCGGGGAGACCCAGTACTTC. This translates into CASRPSGSGIGETQYF.

This clone was counted between two and nine times. The chain is built from TRBV6-5 and TRBJ2-7, with 7 bases matching TRBD1. Unmatched junction bases numbered 8, after V lost 7 bases and J lost 2 bases. The CDR3 loop spans 14 amino acids. Germline V lookup: CDR1 MNHEY, CDR2 SVGAGI. The CDR3 bases are TGTGCCAGCAAATTGGACAGGACCACCTACGAGCAGTACTTC. This codes for CASKLDRTTYEQYF.

The CDR3 DNA reads TGTGCCAGCTCAGCTAGCGGGAGTATTGGGGCCAACGTCCTGACTTTC. Translating it yields CASSASGSIGANVLTF. The chain carries TRBV18 and TRBJ2-6, with TRBD2 matching over 10 bases. Germline CDR1 reads KGHSH; CDR2 reads LQKENI. The junction had 4 bases not matched to a gene; V was cut back by 5 bases and J by 3 bases. The CDR3 length is 16 residues.

The table lists this clone with a few counts. CDR3 in DNA: TGTGCCTGGAGTCCCTTAGCGGGAGCAGGGACTAACGAGCAGTACTTC. It is translated as CAWSPLAGAGTNEQYF. The chain recombines TRBV30 with TRBJ2-5; 9 bases agree with TRBD2. The J call may not be correct, given that the DNA end is closer to TRBJ2-7. Germline CDR1 GTSNPN, CDR2 SVGIG (reference sequence). The CDR3 extends over 16 amino acids.

The chain recombines TRBV5-1 with TRBJ2-5; 11 nucleotides match TRBD2. The CDR3 loop spans 14 amino acids. Germline V gives CDR1 SGHRS, CDR2 YFSETQ. The J segment lost 1 base and the V segment lost 7 bases, leaving 3 bases of the junction unmatched. Written as DNA, the CDR3 is TGCGCCAGCGCGACTAGCGGGACCCAAGAGACCCAGTACTTC. Amino acid sequence: CASATSGTQETQYF. The variable domain in full, completed from reference TRBV5-1 and TRBJ2-5, reads KAGVTQTPRYLIKTRGQQVTLSCSPISGHRSVSWYQQTPGQGLQFLFEYFSETQRNKGNFPGRFSGRQFSNSRSEMNVSTLELGDSALYLCASATSGTQETQYFGPGTRLLVL.

The sample holds a few counts of this clone. J is TRBJ1-5 and V is TRBV6-6; D is undetermined. CDR3 length: 13 residues. V lost 2 bases and J lost 4, with 6 bases in between. Germline CDR1 MNHNY, CDR2 SVGAGI (reference sequence). In nucleotides, the CDR3 is TGTGCCAGCAGTTACGAAGGGAATCAGCCCCAGCATTTT. This translates into CASSYEGNQPQHF.

The sample holds a few counts of this clone. The V call is TRBV6-6, the J call TRBJ1-1; D gene ambiguous. The germline CDR1 and CDR2 sequences are MNHNY and SVGAGI (reference sequence). The CDR3 is 13 residues long. The germline V and J ends were trimmed by 7 bases and 0 bases, with 9 bases remaining between them. The CDR3 coding sequence is TGTGCCAGCACTATGAACTTGAACACTGAAGCTTTCTTT. The encoded protein is CASTMNLNTEAFF.

The V gene is TRBV6-5, the J gene TRBJ1-1; no firm D call. The V and J ends lost 0 bases and 0 bases respectively, with 8 bases between them. The CDR3 is 15 residues long. CDR1 and CDR2 (germline): MNHEY, SVGAGI. CDR3 bases: TGTGCCAGCAGTTACTCTCTGGGTATGAACACTGAAGCTTTCTTT. Translated: CASSYSLGMNTEAFF.

This clone was found a few times. The V gene is TRBV19, the J gene TRBJ1-2; D perhaps matches TRBD1 (6 bases). Germline V gene data show CDR1 as LNHDA and CDR2 as SQIVND (reference sequence). The CDR3 runs 13 residues. Trimming pared 6 bases from V and 5 bases from J, leaving 13 bases between. CDR3 sequence (DNA): TGTGCCAGTAGCGCCGGACAGTTTTATGGCTACACCTTC. Translation: CASSAGQFYGYTF.

The gene calls are TRBV6-1 and TRBJ2-5; D unclear. The CDR3 extends over 14 amino acids. V was pared by 0 bases and J by 5 bases, with 10 bases between. Germline assignment: CDR1 MNHNS and CDR2 SASEGT. This CDR3 is CASSEAGLRETQYF. The CDR3 DNA reads as TGTGCCAGCAGTGAAGCTGGGTTGCGGGAGACCCAGTACTTC.